This TCR beta chain appears in the sequencing data of a study of blood T cell repertoires in COVID-19. Overall study context: T cells, B-cell-depleted T cells, or PBMCs supplied cDNA or gDNA.

Authors' data handling: How many nucleated cells were present was estimated from reference gene primer amplification. Sequencing was performed with immunoSEQ multiplex PCR; in TCRdb, only in-frame clones are kept and a portion is missing. Clone size and the V and J calls come from that table; the DNA yielded D and trimming. The sample carries roughly 120,000 clones, less than 85% recorded once. Material: peripheral blood. This sequence originates from a man younger than 40 with acute or convalescent COVID-19.

CDR3 bases: TGTGCCAGTAGTGCACAGGGCTACGTGAACTATGGCTACACCTTC. Protein sequence: CASSAQGYVNYGYTF. This chain connects TRBV19 to TRBJ1-2, with a weak D call TRBD1 (6 bases). CDR1 and CDR2 from the germline V gene are LNHDA and SQIVND (reference sequence). The CDR3 contains 15 residues. The germline V and J ends were trimmed by 5 bases and 2 bases, with 15 bases remaining between them.